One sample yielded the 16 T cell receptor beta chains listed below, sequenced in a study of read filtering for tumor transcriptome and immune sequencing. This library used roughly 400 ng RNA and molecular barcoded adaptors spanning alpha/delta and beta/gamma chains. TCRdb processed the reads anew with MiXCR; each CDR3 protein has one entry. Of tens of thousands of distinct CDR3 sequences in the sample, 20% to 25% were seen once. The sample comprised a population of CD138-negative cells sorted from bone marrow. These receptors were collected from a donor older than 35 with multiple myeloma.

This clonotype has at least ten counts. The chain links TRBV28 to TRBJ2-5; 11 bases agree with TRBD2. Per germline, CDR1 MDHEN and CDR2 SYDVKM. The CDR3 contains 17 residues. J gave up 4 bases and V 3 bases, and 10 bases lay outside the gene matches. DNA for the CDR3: TGTGCCAGCAGTTTCGGTAGCGGGGGGGCCATAAGAGAGACCCAGTACTTC. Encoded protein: CASSFGSGGAIRETQYF.

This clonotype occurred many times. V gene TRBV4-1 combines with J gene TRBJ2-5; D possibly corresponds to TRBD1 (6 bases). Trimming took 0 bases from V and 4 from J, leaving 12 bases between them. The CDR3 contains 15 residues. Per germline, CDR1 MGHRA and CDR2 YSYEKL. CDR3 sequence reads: CASSQDPTGGETQYF. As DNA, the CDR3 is TGCGCCAGCAGCCAAGACCCGACAGGAGGAGAGACCCAGTACTTC.

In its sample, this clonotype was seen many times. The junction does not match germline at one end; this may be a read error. The CDR3 DNA follows: TGCGCTGGTGCGGGTAGTCCCCACGAGCAGTACTTC. Residues: CAGAGSPHEQYF. This rearrangement joins TRBV6-6 to TRBJ2-7; TRBD2 might be the D (5 bases). The CDR3 covers 12 residues. CDR1 is MNHNY, CDR2 SVGAGI, per germline (reference sequence).

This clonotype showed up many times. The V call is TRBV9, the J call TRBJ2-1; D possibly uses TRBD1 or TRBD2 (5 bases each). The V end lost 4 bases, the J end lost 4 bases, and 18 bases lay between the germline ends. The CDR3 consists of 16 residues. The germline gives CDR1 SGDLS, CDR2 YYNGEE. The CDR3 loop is CASSPPSGTSYNEQFF. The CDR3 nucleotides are TGTGCCAGCAGCCCCCCCTCTGGGACCAGTTACAATGAGCAGTTCTTC.

CDR3 residues: CASSAPGTGAYEQYF. CDR3 sequence (DNA): TGTGCCAGCAGCGCCCCCGGGACAGGAGCCTACGAGCAGTACTTC. The chain joins TRBV28 to TRBJ2-7; the match to TRBD1 covers 8 bases. The length of the CDR3 is 15 residues. CDR1 is MDHEN and CDR2 is SYDVKM in the germline V gene. With 6 bases clipped from V and 2 bases from J, the junction kept 9 bases outside the gene matches.

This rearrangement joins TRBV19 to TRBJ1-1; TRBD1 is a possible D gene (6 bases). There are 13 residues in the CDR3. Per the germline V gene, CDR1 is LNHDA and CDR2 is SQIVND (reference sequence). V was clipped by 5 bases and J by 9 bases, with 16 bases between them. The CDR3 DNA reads TGTGCCAGTAGTGTCTCCGGGACAACTAAAGCTTTCTTT. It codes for CASSVSGTTKAFF.

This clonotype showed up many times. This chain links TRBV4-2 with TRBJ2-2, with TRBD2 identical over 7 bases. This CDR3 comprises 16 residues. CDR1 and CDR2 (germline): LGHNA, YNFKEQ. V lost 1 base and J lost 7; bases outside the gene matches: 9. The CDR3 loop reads CASSQGGRGRNGELFF. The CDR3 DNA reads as TGTGCCAGCAGCCAAGGGGGGAGGGGAAGGAACGGGGAGCTGTTTTTT.

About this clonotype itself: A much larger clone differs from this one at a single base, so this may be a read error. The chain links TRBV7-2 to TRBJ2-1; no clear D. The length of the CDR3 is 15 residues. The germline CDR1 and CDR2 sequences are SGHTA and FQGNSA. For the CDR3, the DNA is TGTGCCAGCAGCTTGACGGAGAACTCCTACAATGAGCAGCTCTTC. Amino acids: CASSLTENSYNEQLF.

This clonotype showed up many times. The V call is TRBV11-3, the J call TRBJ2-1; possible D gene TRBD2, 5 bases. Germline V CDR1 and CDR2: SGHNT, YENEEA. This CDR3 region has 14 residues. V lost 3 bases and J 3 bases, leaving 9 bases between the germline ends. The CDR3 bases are TGTGCCAGCAGCTTCCGGGGAGACTACAATGAGCAGTTCTTC. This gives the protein CASSFRGDYNEQFF. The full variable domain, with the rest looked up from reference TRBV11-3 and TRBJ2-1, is EAGVVQSPRYKIIEKKQPVAFWCNPISGHNTLYWYLQNLGQGPELLIRYENEEAVDDSQLPKDRFSAERLKGVDSTLKIQPAELGDSAVYLCASSFRGDYNEQFFGPGTRLTVL.

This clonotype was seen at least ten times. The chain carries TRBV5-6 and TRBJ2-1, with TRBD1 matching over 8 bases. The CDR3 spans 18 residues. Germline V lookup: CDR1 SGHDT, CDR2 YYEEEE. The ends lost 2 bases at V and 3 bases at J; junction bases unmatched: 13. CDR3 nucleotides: TGTGCCAGCAGCTTTTCCCGGCTGGGACAGGTGAACTACAATGAGCAGTTCTTC. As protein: CASSFSRLGQVNYNEQFF.

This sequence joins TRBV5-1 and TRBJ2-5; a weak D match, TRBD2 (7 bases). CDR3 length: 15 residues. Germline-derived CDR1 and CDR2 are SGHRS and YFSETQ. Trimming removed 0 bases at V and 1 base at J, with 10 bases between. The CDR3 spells CASSLERGGQETQYF. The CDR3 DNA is TGCGCCAGCAGCTTGGAGAGGGGGGGCCAAGAGACCCAGTACTTC.

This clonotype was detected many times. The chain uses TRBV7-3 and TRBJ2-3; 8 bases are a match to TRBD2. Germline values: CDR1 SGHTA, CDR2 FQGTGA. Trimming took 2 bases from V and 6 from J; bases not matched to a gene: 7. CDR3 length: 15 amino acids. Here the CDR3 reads CASSLFRGGQDTQYF. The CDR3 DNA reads TGTGCCAGCAGCTTATTTCGGGGGGGCCAGGATACGCAGTATTTT.

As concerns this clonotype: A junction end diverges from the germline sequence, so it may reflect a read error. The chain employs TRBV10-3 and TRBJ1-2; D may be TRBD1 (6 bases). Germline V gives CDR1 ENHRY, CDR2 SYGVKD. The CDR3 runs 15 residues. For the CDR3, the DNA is TGTGTCATCAGTGGCACCACAGGGACCAACTATGGCTACACCTTC. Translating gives CVISGTTGTNYGYTF.

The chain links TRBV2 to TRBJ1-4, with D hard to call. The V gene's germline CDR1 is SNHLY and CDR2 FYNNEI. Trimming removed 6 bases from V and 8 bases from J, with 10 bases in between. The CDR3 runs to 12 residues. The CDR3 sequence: CASRSDGEKLFF. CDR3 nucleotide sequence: TGTGCCAGCAGGTCGGACGGGGAAAAACTGTTTTTT.

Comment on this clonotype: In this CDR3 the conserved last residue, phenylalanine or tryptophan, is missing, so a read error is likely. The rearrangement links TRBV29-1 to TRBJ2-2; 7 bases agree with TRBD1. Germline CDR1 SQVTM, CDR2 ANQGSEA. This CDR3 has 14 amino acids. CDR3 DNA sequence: TGCAGCCCAACAGGGGCTTACGACACCGTGGAGCTGTTTTCT. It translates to CSPTGAYDTVELFS.

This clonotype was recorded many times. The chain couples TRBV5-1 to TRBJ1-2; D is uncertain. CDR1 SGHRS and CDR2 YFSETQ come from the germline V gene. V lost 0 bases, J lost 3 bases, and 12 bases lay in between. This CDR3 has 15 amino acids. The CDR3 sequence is CASSLAVAADYGYTF. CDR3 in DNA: TGCGCCAGCAGCTTGGCCGTGGCAGCGGACTATGGCTACACCTTC.